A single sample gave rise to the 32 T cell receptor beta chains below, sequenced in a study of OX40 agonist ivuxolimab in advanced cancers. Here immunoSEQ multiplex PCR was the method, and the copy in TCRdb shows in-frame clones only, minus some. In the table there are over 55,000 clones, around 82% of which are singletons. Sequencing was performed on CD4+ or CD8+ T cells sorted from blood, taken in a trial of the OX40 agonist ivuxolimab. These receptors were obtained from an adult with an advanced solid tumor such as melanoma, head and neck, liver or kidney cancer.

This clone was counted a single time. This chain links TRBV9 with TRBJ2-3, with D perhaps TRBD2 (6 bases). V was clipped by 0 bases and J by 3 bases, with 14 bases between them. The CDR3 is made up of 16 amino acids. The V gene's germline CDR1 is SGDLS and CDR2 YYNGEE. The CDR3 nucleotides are TGTGCCAGCAGCGTAGCCGGACGCGGGAAAACAGATACGCAGTATTTT. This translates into CASSVAGRGKTDTQYF.

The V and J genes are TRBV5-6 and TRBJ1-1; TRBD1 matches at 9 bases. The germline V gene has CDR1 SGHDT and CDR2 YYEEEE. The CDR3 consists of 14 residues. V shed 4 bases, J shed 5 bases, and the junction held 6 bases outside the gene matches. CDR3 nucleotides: TGTGCCAGCAGCCACAGGGGGCAGGTTACTGAAGCTTTCTTT. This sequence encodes CASSHRGQVTEAFF.

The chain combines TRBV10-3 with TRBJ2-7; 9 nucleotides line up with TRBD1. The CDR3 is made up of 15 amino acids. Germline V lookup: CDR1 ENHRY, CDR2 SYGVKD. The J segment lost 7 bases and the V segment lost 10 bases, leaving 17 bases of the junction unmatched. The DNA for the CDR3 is TGTGCCAGCGCTCGGGGGACAGGGTACTCTACGGAGCAGTACTTC. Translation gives CASARGTGYSTEQYF.

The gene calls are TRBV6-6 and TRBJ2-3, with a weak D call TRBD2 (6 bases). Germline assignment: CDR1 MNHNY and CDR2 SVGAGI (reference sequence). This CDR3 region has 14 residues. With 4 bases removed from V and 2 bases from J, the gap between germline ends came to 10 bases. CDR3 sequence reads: CASSSGGDTDTQYF. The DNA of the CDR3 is TGTGCCAGCAGTTCCGGGGGAGACACAGATACGCAGTATTTT.

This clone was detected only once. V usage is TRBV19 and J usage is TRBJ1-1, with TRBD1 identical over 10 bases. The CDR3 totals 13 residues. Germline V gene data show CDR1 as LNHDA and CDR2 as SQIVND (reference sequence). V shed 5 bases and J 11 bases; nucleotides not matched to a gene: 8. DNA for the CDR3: TGTGCCAGTAGTCTCAAAGGGACAGGGGCGGCTTTCTTT. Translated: CASSLKGTGAAFF. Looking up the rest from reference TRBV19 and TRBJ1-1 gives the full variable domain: DGGITQSPKYLFRKEGQNVTLSCEQNLNHDAMYWYRQDPGQGLRLIYYSQIVNDFQKGDIAEGYSVSREKKESFPLTVTSAQKNPTAFYLCASSLKGTGAAFFGQGTRLTVV.

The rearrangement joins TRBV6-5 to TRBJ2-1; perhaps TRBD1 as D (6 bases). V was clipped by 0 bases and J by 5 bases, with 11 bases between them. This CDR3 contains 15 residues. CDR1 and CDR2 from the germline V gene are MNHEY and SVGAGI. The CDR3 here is CASSYSAGGHNEQFF. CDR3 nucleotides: TGTGCCAGCAGTTACTCGGCTGGGGGCCACAATGAGCAGTTCTTC.

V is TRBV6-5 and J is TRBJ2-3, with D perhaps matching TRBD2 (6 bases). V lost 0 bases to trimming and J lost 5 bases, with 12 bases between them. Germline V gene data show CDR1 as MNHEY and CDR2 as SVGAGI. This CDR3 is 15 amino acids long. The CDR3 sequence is CASSYSIPGRDTQYF. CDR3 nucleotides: TGTGCCAGCAGTTACTCGATTCCCGGGAGAGATACGCAGTATTTT.

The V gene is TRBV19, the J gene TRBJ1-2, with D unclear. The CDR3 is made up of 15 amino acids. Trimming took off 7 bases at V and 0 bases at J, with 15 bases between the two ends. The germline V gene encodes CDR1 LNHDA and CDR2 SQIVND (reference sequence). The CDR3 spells CASTPGTSSNYGYTF. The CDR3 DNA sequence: TGTGCCAGTACCCCGGGAACTTCGTCTAACTATGGCTACACCTTC.

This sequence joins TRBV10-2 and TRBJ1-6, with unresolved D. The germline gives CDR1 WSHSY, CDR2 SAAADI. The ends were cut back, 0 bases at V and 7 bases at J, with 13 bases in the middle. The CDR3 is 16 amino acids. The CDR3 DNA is TGCGCCAGCAGTGAGTCAGGCAGAGGAGGAAATTCACCCCTCCACTTT. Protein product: CASSESGRGGNSPLHF.

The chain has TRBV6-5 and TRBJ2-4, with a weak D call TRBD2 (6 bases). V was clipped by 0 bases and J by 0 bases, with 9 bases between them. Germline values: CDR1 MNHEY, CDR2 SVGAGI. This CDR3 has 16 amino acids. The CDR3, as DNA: TGTGCCAGCAGTTACTCATTCGGGGGAGCCAAAAACATTCAGTACTTC. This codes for CASSYSFGGAKNIQYF.

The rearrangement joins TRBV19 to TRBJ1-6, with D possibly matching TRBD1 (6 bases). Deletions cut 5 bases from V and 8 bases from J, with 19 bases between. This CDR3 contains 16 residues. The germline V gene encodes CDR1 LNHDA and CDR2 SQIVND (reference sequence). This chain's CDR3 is CASSANRESVYSPLHF. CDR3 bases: TGTGCCAGTAGTGCTAACAGGGAAAGCGTCTATTCACCCCTCCACTTT.

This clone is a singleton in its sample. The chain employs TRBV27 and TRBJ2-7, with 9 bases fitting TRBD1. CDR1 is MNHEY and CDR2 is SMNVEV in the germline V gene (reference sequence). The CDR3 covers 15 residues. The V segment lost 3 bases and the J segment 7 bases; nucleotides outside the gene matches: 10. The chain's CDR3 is CASSLDGDRVREQYF. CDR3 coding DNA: TGTGCCAGCAGTTTGGATGGGGACAGGGTGAGGGAGCAGTACTTC.

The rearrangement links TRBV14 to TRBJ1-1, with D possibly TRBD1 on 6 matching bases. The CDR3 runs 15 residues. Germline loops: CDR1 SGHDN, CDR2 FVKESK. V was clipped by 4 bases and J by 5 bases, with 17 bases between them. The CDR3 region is CASSPPTGRETEAFF. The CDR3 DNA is TGTGCCAGCAGCCCTCCTACAGGGAGGGAGACTGAAGCTTTCTTT.

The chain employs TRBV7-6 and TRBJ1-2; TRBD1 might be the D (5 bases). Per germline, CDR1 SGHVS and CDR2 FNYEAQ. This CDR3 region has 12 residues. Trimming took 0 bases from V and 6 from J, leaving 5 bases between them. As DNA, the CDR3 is TGTGCCAGCAGCTTAGCGGGGGATGGCTACACCTTC. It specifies CASSLAGDGYTF.

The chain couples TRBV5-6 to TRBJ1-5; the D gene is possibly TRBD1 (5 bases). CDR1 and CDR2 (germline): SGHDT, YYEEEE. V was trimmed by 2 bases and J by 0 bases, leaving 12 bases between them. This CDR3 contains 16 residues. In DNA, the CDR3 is TGTGCCAGCAGCTTCGGGGGACTGTATAGCAATCAGCCCCAGCATTTT. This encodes CASSFGGLYSNQPQHF.

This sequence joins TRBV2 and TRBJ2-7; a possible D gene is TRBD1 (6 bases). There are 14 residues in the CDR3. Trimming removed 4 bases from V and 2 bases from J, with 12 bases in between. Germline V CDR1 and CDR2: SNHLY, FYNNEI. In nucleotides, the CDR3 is TGTGCCAGCAGTGTTAAACAGGGTCCCTACGAGCAGTACTTC. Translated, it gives CASSVKQGPYEQYF.

The CDR3 spells CAWSVRRGSYEQYV. The DNA of the CDR3 is TGTGCCTGGAGTGTACGGAGGGGCTCCTACGAGCAGTACGTC. The chain has TRBV30 and TRBJ2-7; perhaps TRBD2 as D (6 bases). The germline V gene encodes CDR1 GTSNPN and CDR2 SVGIG (reference sequence). The CDR3 sequence is 14 residues long. Trimming took 0 bases from V and 0 from J, leaving 9 bases between them.

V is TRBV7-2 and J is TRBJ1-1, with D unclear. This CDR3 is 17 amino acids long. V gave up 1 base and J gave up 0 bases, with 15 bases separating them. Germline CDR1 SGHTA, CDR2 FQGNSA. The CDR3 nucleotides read TGTGCCAGCAGCTTAGTTCAGGCCTTACTCGTGAACACTGAAGCTTTCTTT. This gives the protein CASSLVQALLVNTEAFF.

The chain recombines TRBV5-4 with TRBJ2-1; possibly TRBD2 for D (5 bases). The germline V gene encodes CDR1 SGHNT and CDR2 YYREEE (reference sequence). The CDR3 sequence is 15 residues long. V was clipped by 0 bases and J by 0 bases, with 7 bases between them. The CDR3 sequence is CASSLGGYSYNEQFF. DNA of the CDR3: TGTGCCAGCAGCTTGGGCGGGTACTCCTACAATGAGCAGTTCTTC.

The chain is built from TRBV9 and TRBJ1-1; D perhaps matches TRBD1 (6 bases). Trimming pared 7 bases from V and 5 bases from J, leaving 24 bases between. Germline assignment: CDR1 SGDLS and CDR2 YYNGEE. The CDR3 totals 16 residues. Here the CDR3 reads CASPLGGGPLRTEAFF. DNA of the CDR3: TGTGCCAGCCCTCTCGGGGGGGGGCCTCTTCGGACTGAAGCTTTCTTT.

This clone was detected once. The CDR3 protein is CASSPTDGSNQPQHF. The CDR3 DNA sequence: TGTGCCAGCAGCCCCACGGACGGTAGCAATCAGCCCCAGCATTTT. The V call is TRBV25-1, the J call TRBJ1-5, with no clear D. V dropped 6 bases and J dropped 0 bases, with 12 bases sitting between them. Germline V gene lookup returns CDR1 MGHDK and CDR2 SYGVNS. The length of the CDR3 is 15 residues. Together with reference TRBV25-1 and TRBJ1-5, the CDR3 gives the full variable domain: EADIYQTPRYLVIGTGKKITLECSQTMGHDKMYWYQQDPGMELHLIHYSYGVNSTEKGDLSSESTVSRIRTEHFPLTLESARPSHTSQYLCASSPTDGSNQPQHFGDGTRLSIL.

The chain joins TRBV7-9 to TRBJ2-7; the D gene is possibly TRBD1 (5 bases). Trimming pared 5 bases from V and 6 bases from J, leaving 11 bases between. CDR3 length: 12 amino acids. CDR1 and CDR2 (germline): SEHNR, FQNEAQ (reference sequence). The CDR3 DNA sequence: TGTGCCAGCAGCCCTGGGGCTTTCGAGCAGTACTTC. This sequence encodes CASSPGAFEQYF.

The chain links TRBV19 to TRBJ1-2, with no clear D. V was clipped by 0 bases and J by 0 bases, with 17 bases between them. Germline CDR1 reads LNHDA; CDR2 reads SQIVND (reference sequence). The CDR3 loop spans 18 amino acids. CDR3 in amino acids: CASSIDLLTASTNYGYTF. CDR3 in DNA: TGTGCCAGTAGTATAGATCTCTTGACTGCCAGCACTAACTATGGCTACACCTTC.

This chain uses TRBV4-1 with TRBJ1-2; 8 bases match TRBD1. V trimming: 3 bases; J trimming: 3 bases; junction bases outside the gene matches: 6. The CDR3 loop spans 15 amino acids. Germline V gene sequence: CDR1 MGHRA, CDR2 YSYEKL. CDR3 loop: CASSQRAGGDYGYTF. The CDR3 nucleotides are TGCGCCAGCAGCCAGAGGGCAGGGGGCGACTATGGCTACACCTTC.

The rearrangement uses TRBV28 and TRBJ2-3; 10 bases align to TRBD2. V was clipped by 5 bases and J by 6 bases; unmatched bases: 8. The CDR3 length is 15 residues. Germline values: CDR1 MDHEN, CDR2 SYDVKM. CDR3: CASSTSGALGDTQYF. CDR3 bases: TGTGCCAGCAGTACTAGCGGGGCCCTGGGGGATACGCAGTATTTT.

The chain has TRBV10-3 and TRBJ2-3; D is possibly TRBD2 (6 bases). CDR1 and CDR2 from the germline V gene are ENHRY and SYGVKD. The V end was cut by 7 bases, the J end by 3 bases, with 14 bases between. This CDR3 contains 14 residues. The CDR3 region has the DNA TGTGCCATCAATGGAGGGTTTCAAACAGATACGCAGTATTTT. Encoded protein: CAINGGFQTDTQYF.

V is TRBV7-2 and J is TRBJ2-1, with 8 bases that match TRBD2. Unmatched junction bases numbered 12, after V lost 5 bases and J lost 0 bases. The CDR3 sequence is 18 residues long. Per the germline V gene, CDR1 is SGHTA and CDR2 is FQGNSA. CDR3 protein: CASSQGAGGTPSYNEQFF. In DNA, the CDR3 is TGTGCCAGCAGCCAAGGGGCGGGGGGTACACCCTCCTACAATGAGCAGTTCTTC.

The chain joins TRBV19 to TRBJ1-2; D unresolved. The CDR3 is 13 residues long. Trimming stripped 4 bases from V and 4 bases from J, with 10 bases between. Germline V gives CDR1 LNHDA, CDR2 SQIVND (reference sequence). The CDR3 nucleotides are TGTGCCAGTAGTAGCGGACTGAGCTATGGCTACACCTTC. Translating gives CASSSGLSYGYTF.

The CDR3 reads CASGPDLQGAEAFF. The CDR3 nucleotides read TGTGCTAGTGGACCGGACCTACAGGGCGCTGAAGCTTTCTTT. This sequence joins TRBV12-5 and TRBJ1-1, with a weak D call TRBD1 (6 bases). Trimming took off 6 bases at V and 6 bases at J, with 17 bases between the two ends. Germline lookup yields CDR1 LGHNT and CDR2 FRNRAP. The CDR3 is 14 amino acids. Based on the CDR3 plus reference TRBV12-5 and TRBJ1-1, the full variable domain is DARVTQTPRHKVTEMGQEVTMRCQPILGHNTVFWYRQTMMQGLELLAYFRNRAPLDDSGMPKDRFSAEMPDATLATLKIQPSEPRDSAVYFCASGPDLQGAEAFFGQGTRLTVV.

DNA for the CDR3: TGCGCCAGCAGCAACCGGGACATGAAACTAGCCAAAAACATTCAGTACTTC. Its translation is CASSNRDMKLAKNIQYF. This chain links TRBV4-1 with TRBJ2-4, with D possibly being TRBD1 (6 bases). This CDR3 is built from 17 residues. The germline gives CDR1 MGHRA, CDR2 YSYEKL. The V and J ends lost 5 bases and 0 bases respectively, with 17 bases between them.

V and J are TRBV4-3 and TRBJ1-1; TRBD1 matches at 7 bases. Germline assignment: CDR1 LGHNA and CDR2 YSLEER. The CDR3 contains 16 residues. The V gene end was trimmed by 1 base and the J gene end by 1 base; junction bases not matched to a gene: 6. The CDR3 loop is CASSQAYRTGNTEAFF. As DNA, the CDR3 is TGCGCCAGCAGCCAAGCATATAGGACAGGGAACACTGAAGCTTTCTTT.

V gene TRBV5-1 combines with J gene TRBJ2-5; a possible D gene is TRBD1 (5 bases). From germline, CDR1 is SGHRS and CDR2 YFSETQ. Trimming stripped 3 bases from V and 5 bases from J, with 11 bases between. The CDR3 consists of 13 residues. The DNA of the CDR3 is TGCGCCAGCAGCTCTCAGGGAACCGAGACCCAGTACTTC. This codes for CASSSQGTETQYF.